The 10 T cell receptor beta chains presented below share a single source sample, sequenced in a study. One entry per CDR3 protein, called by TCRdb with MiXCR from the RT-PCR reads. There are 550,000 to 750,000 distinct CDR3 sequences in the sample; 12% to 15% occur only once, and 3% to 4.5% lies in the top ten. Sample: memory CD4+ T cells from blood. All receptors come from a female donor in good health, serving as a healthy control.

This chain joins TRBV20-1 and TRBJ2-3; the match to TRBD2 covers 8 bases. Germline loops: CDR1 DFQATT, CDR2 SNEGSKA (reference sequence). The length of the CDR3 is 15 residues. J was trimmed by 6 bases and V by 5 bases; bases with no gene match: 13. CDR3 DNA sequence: TGCAGTGCTGAACGACTAGCGCCGAGGGGGGATACGCAGTATTTT. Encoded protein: CSAERLAPRGDTQYF.

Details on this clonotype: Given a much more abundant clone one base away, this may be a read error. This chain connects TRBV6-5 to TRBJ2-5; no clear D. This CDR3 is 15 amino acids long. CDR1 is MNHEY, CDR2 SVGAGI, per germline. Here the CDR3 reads CTSSYGERYQETQYF. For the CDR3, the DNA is TGTACCAGCAGTTACGGTGAAAGGTACCAAGAGACCCAGTACTTC.

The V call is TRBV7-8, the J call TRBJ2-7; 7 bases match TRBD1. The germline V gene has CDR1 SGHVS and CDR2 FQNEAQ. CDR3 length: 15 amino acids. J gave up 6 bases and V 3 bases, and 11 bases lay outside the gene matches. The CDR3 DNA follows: TGTGCCAGCAGCTTTGGGTCAAGGGGGCCGGGCGAGCAGTACTTC. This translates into CASSFGSRGPGEQYF.

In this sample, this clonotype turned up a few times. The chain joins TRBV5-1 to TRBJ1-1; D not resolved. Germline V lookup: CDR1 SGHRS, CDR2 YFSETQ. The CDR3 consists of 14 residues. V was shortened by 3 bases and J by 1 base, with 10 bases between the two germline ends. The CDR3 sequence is CASSSLQSNTEAFF. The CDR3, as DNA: TGCGCCAGCAGCTCACTACAGTCGAACACTGAAGCTTTCTTT.

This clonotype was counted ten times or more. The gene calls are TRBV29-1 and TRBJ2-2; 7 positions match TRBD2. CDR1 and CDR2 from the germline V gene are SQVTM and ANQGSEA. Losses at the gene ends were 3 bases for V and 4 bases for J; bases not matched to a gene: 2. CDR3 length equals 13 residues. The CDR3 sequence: CSVEGGTTGELFF. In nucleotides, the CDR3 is TGCAGCGTTGAGGGGGGGACCACCGGGGAGCTGTTTTTT.

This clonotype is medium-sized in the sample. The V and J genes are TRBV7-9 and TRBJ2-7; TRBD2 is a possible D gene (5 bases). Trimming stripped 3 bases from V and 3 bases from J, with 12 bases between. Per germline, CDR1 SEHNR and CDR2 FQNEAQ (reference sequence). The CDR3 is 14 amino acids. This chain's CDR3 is CASSLSGVNYEQYF. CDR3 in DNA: TGTGCCAGCAGCTTGTCCGGGGTAAACTACGAGCAGTACTTC.

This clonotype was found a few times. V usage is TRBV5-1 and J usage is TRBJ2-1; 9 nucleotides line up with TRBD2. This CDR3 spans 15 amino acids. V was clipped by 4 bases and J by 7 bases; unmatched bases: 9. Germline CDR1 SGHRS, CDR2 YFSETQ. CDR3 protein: CASSIGLANTNEQFF. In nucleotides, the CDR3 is TGCGCCAGCAGCATCGGACTAGCGAATACGAATGAGCAGTTCTTC.

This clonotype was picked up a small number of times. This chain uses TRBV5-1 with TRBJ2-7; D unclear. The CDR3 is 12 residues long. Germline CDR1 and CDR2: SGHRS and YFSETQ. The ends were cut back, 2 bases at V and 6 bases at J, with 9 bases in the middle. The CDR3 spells CASSLVSSEQYF. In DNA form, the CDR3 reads TGCGCCAGCAGCTTAGTTTCTTCCGAGCAGTACTTC.

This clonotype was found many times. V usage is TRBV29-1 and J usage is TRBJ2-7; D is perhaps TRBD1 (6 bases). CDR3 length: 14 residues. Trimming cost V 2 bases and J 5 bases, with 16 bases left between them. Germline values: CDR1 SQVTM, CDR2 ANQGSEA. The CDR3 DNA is TGCAGCGTTGAACGGCAGGGGATGAGGAACGAGCAGTACTTC. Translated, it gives CSVERQGMRNEQYF.

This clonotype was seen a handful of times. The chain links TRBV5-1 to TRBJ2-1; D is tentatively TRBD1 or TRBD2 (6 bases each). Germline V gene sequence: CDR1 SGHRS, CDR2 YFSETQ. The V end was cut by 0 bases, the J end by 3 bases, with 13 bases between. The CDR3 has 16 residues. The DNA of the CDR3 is TGCGCCAGCAGCTTGGGGACGGGGGCCTTCTACAATGAGCAGTTCTTC. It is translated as CASSLGTGAFYNEQFF.